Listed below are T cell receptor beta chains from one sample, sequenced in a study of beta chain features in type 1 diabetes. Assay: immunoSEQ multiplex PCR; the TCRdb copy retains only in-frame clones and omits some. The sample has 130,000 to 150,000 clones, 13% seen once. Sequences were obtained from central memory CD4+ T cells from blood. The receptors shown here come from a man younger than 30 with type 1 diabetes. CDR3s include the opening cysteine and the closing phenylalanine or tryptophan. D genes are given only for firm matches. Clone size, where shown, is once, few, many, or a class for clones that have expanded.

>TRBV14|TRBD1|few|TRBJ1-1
CASSLYETGDTEAFF
TGTGCCAGCAGCCTATATGAGACAGGGGACACTGAAGCTTTCTTT
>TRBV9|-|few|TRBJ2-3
CASSSQGSTDTQYF
TGTGCCAGCAGCTCGCAGGGTTCTACAGATACGCAGTATTTT
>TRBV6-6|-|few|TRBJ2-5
CATHRGQGLSQETQYF
TGTGCCACCCACCGGGGGCAGGGGCTATCACAAGAGACCCAGTACTTC
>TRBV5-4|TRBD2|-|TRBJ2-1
CASSSGLAGRSYNEQFF
TGTGCCAGCAGCTCAGGCCTAGCGGGGAGATCCTACAATGAGCAGTTCTTC
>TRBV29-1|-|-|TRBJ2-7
CSVVVQGAFYEQYF
TGCAGCGTTGTAGTCCAGGGAGCCTTCTACGAGCAGTACTTC
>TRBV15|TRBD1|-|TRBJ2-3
CATSRIRDSEADTQYF
TGTGCCACCAGCAGAATCCGGGACAGTGAGGCAGATACGCAGTATTTT
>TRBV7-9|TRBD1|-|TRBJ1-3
CASSSAGQASGNTIYF
TGTGCCAGCAGCTCTGCGGGACAGGCCTCTGGAAACACCATATATTTT
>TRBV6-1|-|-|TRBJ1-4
CASTGGRTNEKLFF
TGTGCCAGCACGGGGGGCAGGACTAATGAAAAACTGTTTTTT
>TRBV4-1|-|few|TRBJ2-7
CASSQPETKGGRNEQYF
TGCGCCAGCAGCCAACCCGAAACAAAGGGGGGGCGTAACGAGCAGTACTTC
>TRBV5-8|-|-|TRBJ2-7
CASSYYRVSSYEQYF
TGTGCCAGCAGCTACTACAGGGTCAGCTCCTACGAGCAGTACTTC
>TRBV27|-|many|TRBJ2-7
CASSPQGITYEQYF
TGTGCCAGCAGTCCACAAGGGATTACCTACGAGCAGTACTTC
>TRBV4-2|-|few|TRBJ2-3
CASSQAGTSTDTQYF
TGTGCCAGCAGCCAAGCAGGGACTAGCACAGATACGCAGTATTTT
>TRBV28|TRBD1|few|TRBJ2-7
CASSSTLGTGQSLRSYEQYF
TGTGCCAGCAGCTCTACCCTCGGGACGGGACAGTCCCTACGCTCCTACGAGCAGTACTTC
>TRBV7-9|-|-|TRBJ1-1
CASSLTWTETWNTEAFF
TGTGCCAGCAGCTTAACGTGGACAGAAACATGGAACACTGAAGCTTTCTTT
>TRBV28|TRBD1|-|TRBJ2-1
CASTLIPGQGRYEQFF
TGTGCCAGCACTCTCATCCCGGGACAGGGTAGATATGAGCAGTTCTTC
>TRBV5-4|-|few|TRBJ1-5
CASLAGRNNQPQHF
TGTGCCAGCCTCGCGGGACGGAATAATCAGCCCCAGCATTTT
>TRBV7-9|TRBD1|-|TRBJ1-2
CASSLTTGLYGYTF
TGTGCCAGCAGCTTAACGACAGGGCTCTATGGCTACACCTTC
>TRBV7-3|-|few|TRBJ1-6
CASSQSDSNSPLHF
TGTGCCAGCAGCCAATCGGACAGCAATTCACCCCTCCACTTT
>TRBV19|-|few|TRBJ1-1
CASRPAGINTEAFF
TGTGCCAGTAGACCAGCGGGCATCAACACTGAAGCTTTCTTT
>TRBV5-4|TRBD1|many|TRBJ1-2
CASSFKQGSHGYTF
TGTGCCAGCAGCTTCAAACAGGGGTCCCATGGCTACACCTTC
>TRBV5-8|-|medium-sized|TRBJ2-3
CASSPRADTQYF
TGTGCCAGCAGCCCTAGGGCAGATACGCAGTATTTT
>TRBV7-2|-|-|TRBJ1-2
CASSNSNSGSGYTF
TGTGCCAGCAGCAATTCCAATTCCGGGTCTGGCTACACCTTC
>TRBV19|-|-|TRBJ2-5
CASSMGKEETQYF
TGTGCCAGTAGTATGGGGAAAGAAGAGACCCAGTACTTC
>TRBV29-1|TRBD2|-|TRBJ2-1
CSVEGTSGARSSYNEQFF
TGCAGCGTTGAGGGGACTAGCGGGGCTCGGAGCTCCTACAATGAGCAGTTCTTC
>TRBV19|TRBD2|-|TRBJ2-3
CASRATSATDTQYF
TGTGCCAGTAGGGCGACTAGCGCCACAGATACGCAGTATTTT
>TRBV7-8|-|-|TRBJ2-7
CASSSQTQGEQYF
TGTGCCAGCAGCTCGCAAACCCAGGGAGAGCAGTACTTC
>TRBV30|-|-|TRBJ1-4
CAFGQSNEKLFF
TGTGCCTTCGGACAGTCGAATGAAAAACTGTTTTTT
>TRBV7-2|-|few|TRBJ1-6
CASSLQPVSSPLHF
TGTGCCAGCAGCTTACAGCCCGTGAGTTCACCCCTCCACTTT
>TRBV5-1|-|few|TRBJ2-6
CASSVTGLRTGSGANVLTF
TGCGCCAGCAGCGTAACGGGACTTCGAACAGGCTCTGGGGCCAACGTCCTGACTTTC
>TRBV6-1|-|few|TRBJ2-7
CAGSMTVYEQYF
TGTGCCGGCTCGATGACGGTCTACGAGCAGTACTTC
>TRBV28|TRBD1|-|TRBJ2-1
CASTRGTGVWNEQFF
TGTGCCAGCACCCGCGGGACAGGGGTTTGGAATGAGCAGTTCTTC
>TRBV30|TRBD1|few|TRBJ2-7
CAWSSLTGIGEQYF
TGTGCCTGGAGTTCCTTGACAGGGATCGGGGAGCAGTACTTC
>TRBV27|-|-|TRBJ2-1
CASSLWGRNEQFF
TGTGCCAGCAGTTTATGGGGGAGGAATGAGCAGTTCTTC
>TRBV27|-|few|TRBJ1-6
CASSTNSAGSPLHF
TGTGCCAGCAGTACCAACTCGGCCGGGTCACCCCTCCACTTT
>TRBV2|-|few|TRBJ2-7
CASSDRIGSYEQYF
TGTGCCAGCAGTGATCGGATCGGCTCCTACGAGCAGTACTTC
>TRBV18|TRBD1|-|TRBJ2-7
CASSPTEGTGRYEQYF
TGTGCCAGCTCACCGACTGAGGGGACAGGGAGGTACGAGCAGTACTTC
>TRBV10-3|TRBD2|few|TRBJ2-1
CATTHGVAGTYNEQFF
TGTGCCACAACCCATGGGGTAGCGGGGACCTACAATGAGCAGTTCTTC
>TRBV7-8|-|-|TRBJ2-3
CASSLVSQDTQYF
TGTGCCAGCAGCTTAGTCAGTCAAGATACGCAGTATTTT
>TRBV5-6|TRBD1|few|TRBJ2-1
CASSLWDRDSAPLF
TGTGCCAGCAGCTTGTGGGACAGGGACTCGGCCCCCCTCTTC
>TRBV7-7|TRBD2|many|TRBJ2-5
CASSLAGIQETQYF
TGTGCTAGCAGCTTAGCGGGGATACAAGAGACCCAGTACTTC
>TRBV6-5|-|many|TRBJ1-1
CASRSIGTEAFF
TGTGCCAGCAGGTCCATAGGAACTGAAGCTTTCTTT
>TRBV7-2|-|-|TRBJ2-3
CASRTILRGAIDTQYF
TGTGCCAGCAGAACCATTCTCCGGGGGGCGATAGATACGCAGTATTTT
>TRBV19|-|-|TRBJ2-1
CASSMTYNEQFF
TGTGCCAGTAGTATGACCTACAATGAGCAGTTCTTC
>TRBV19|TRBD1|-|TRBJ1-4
CASSIRGDRPTVANEKLFF
TGTGCCAGTAGTATTCGTGGGGACAGGCCCACTGTGGCTAATGAAAAACTGTTTTTT
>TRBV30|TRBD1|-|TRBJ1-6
CAWSVLDRGNSPLHF
TGTGCCTGGAGTGTACTGGACAGGGGTAATTCACCCCTCCACTTT
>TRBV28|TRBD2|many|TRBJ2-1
CASSSTGTSLNEQFF
TGTGCCAGCAGTTCAACCGGGACTAGCCTCAATGAGCAGTTCTTC
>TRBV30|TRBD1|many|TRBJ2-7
CAWSTMGQGASYEQYF
TGTGCCTGGAGTACCATGGGACAGGGGGCTTCCTACGAGCAGTACTTC
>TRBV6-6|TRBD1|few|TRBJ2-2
CASRDMDRADTGELFF
TGTGCCAGCAGGGACATGGACAGGGCGGACACCGGGGAGCTGTTTTTT